A selection of T cell receptor beta chains follows, all from one sample in a study of prognosis after radiotherapy for stage I lung cancer. TCRdb called the multiplex PCR reads again in MiXCR, with one record for every CDR3 protein. This table has 15,000 to 20,000 distinct CDR3 sequences, 45% to 50% appearing once. The input for sequencing was PBMCs, taken before or after stereotactic body radiation therapy (not recorded which). Receptors were obtained from a donor aged 50 or older with non-small cell lung cancer. Both conserved end residues are part of each CDR3.

TRBV19	TRBJ1-5	14	CASTGLGGGQPQHF
TRBV20-1	TRBJ2-7	14	CSATLGSGSGEQYF
TRBV10-3	TRBJ2-7	20	CATRGLAGTSGSRSSYEQYF
TRBV12-3/TRBV12-4	TRBJ2-2	23	CASIGIFVEYEQYFGPGTRELFF
TRBV28	TRBJ2-3	14	CASSPRDRLDTQYF
TRBV14	TRBJ2-1	18	CASIQAADWRRSYNEQFF
TRBV12-3/TRBV12-4	TRBJ2-7	15	CASSLWGPSSYEQYF
TRBV5-1	TRBJ2-2	16	CASSLSPAGETGELFF
TRBV6-2/TRBV6-3	TRBJ2-5	15	CASSLPGAGKETQYF
TRBV12-3/TRBV12-4	TRBJ2-7	13	CASSSPILDEQYF
TRBV30	TRBJ1-6	13	CAWSEGGSSPLHF
TRBV19	TRBJ2-2	16	CASRPRDRGRAGELPF
TRBV20-1	TRBJ2-1	18	CSADPGLAGFSSYNEQFF
TRBV7-9	TRBJ2-7	14	CASSFPLISYEQYF
TRBV14	TRBJ2-1	12	CASSRNYNEQFF
TRBV9	TRBJ1-1	14	CASSVGSGRDEAFF
TRBV11-1	TRBJ2-7	19	CASSLAGIPGGVAPTEQYF
TRBV28	TRBJ1-2	13	CAIRSTSNYGYTF
TRBV2	TRBJ2-1	15	CASSVIGGGVYEQFF
TRBV7-9	TRBJ2-7	14	CASSPGHGGYEQYF
TRBV5-1	TRBJ1-6	16	CASSLGQGVDNPPLHF
TRBV11-2	TRBJ2-7	15	CASSLGRGGNYEKYF
TRBV6-1	TRBJ2-2	12	CASSLGTGELFF
TRBV28	TRBJ2-3	15	CASSFGAGKADTQYF